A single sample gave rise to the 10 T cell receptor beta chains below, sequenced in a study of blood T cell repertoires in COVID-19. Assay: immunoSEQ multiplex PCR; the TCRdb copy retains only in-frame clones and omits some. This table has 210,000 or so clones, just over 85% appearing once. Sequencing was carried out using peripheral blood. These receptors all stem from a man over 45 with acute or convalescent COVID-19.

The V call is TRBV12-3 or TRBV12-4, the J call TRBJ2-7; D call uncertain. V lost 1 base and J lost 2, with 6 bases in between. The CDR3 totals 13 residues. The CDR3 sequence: CASSLDSTYEQYF. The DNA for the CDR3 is TGTGCCAGCAGTTTAGACAGTACCTACGAGCAGTACTTC.

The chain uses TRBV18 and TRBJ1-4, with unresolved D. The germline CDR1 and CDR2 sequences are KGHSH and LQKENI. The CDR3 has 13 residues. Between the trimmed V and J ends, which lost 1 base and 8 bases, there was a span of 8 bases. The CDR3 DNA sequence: TGTGCCAGCTCACCACGTACGGGAGAAAAACTGTTTTTT. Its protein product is CASSPRTGEKLFF.

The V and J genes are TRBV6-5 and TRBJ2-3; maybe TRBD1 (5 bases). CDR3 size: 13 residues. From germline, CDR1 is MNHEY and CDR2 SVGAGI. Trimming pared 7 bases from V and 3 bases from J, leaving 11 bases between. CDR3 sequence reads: CASKMGLTDTQYF. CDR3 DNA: TGTGCCAGCAAGATGGGGCTTACAGATACGCAGTATTTT.

CDR3 sequence: CASSFSQGYNEQFF. The CDR3 nucleotides are TGTGCCAGCAGCTTCAGTCAGGGTTACAATGAGCAGTTCTTC. The gene calls are TRBV7-3 and TRBJ2-1, with a weak D call TRBD1 (5 bases). This CDR3 is 14 amino acids long. Germline V gene sequence: CDR1 SGHTA, CDR2 FQGTGA. Trimming removed 3 bases from V and 4 bases from J, with 10 bases in between.

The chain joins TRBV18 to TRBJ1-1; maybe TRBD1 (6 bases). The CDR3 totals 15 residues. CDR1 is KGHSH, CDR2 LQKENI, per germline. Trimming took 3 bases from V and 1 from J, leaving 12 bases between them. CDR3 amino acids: CASSPRGGRNTEAFF. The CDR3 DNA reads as TGTGCCAGCTCACCCCGAGGGGGACGGAACACTGAAGCTTTCTTT.

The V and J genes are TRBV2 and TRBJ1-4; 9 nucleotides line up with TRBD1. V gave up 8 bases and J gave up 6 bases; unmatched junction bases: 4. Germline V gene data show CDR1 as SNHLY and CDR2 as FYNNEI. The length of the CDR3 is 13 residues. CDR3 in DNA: TGTGCCAGCTCCCGGACAGGGGATGAAAAACTGTTTTTT. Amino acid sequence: CASSRTGDEKLFF.

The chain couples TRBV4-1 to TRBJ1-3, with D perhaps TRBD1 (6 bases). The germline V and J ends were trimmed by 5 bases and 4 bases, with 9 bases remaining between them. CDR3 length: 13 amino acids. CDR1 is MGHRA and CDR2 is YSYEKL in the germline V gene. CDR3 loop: CASSSTGGNTIYF. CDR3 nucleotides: TGCGCCAGCAGCTCAACAGGGGGAAACACCATATATTTT.

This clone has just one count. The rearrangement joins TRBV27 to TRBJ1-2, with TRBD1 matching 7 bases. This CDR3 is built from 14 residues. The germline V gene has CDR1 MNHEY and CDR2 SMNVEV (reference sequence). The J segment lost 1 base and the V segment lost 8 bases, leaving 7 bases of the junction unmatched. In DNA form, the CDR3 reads TGTGCCAGCGCCAGGGGGAGCGTTAACTATGGCTACACCTTC. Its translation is CASARGSVNYGYTF.

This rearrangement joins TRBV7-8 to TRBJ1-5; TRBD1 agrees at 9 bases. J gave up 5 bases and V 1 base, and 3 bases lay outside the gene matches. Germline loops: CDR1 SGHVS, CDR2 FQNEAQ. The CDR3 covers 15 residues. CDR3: CASSLGRTGDQPQHF. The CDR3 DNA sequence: TGTGCCAGCAGCTTAGGAAGGACAGGGGATCAGCCCCAGCATTTT.

CDR3 in DNA: TGCGCCAGCAGCTTGGATCCATTCTCTGGAAACACCATATATTTT. This gives the protein CASSLDPFSGNTIYF. The V gene is TRBV5-1, the J gene TRBJ1-3, with D uncertain. Between the trimmed V and J ends, which lost 0 bases and 0 bases, there was a span of 7 bases. In germline, CDR1 is SGHRS, CDR2 YFSETQ. The CDR3 length is 15 residues.